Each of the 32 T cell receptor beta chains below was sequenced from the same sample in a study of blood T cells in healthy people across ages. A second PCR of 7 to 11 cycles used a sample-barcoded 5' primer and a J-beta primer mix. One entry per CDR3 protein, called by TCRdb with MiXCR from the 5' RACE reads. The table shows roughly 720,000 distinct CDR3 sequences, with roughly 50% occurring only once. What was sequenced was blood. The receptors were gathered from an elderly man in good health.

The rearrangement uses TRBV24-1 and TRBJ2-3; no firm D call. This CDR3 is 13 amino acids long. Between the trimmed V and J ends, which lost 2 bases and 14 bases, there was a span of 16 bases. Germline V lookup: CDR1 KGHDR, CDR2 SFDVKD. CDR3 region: CATSDSQHRYAYF. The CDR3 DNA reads TGTGCCACCAGTGATTCCCAGCACAGATACGCGTATTTT.

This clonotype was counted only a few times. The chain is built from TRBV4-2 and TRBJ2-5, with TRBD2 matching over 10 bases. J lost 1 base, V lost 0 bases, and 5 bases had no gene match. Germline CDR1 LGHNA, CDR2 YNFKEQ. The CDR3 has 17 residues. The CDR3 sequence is CASSQDPSGSVQETQYF. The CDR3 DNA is TGTGCCAGCAGCCAAGATCCTAGCGGGAGTGTCCAAGAGACCCAGTACTTC.

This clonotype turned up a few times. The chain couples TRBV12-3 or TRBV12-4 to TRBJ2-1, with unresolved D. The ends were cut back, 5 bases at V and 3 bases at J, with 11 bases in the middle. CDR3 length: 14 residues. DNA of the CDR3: TGTGCCAGCAGTGCCTATGACGGCTACAATGAGCAGTTCTTC. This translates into CASSAYDGYNEQFF.

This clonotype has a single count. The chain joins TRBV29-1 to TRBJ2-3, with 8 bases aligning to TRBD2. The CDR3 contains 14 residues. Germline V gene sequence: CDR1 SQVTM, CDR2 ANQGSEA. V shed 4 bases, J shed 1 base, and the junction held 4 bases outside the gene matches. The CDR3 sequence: CSVVPSGRTDTQYF. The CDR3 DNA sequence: TGCAGCGTTGTTCCTAGCGGGCGCACAGATACGCAGTATTTT.

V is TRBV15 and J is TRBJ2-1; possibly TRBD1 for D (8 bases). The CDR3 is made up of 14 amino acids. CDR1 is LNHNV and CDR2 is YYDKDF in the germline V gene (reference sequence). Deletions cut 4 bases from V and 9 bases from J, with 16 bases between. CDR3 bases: TGTGCCACCAGCACCTACAGGGGGGGCGGTGAGCAGTTCTTC. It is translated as CATSTYRGGGEQFF.

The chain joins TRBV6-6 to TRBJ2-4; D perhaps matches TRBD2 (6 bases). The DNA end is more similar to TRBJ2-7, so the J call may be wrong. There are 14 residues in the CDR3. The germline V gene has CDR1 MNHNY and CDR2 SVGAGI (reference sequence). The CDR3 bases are TGTGCCAGCAGTGACGGGACTGCCTCGCACGAGCAGTACTTC. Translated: CASSDGTASHEQYF.

The CDR3 nucleotides read TGTGCCAGCACCTTGGGAGGGGCGATCTATAATTCACCCCTCCACTTT. This translates into CASTLGGAIYNSPLHF. The chain links TRBV28 to TRBJ1-6; possible D gene TRBD1, 5 bases. The germline V and J ends were trimmed by 7 bases and 3 bases, with 16 bases remaining between them. CDR1 is MDHEN, CDR2 SYDVKM, per germline. CDR3 size: 16 residues.

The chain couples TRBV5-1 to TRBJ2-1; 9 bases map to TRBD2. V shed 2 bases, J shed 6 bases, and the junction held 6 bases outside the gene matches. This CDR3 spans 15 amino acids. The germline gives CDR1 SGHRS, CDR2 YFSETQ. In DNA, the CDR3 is TGCGCCAGCAGCTTCACCCGACTAGCGGTCAATGAGCAGTTCTTC. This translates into CASSFTRLAVNEQFF.

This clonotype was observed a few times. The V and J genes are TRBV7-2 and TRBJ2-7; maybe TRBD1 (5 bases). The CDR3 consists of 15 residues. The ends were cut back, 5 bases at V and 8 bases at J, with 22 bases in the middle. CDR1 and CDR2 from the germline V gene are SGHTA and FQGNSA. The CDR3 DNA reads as TGTGCCAGCAGCGGACGGGTATCAGGGTTCCTTAAGCAGTACTTC. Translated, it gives CASSGRVSGFLKQYF.

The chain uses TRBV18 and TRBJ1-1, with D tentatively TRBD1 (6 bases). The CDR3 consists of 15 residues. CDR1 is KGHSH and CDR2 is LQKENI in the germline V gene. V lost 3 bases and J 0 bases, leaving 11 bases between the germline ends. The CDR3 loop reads CASSPQTGMNTEAFF. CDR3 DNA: TGTGCCAGCTCACCCCAAACAGGGATGAACACTGAAGCTTTCTTT.

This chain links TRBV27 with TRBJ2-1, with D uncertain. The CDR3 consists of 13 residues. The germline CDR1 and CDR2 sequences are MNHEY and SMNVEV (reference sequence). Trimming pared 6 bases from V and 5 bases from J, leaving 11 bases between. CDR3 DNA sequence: TGTGCCAGCAGCCGCCTTACTCACAATGAGCAGTTCTTC. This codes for CASSRLTHNEQFF.

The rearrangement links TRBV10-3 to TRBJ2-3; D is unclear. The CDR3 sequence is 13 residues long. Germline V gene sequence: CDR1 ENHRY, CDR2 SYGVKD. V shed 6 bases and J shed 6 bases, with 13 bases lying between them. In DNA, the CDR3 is TGTGCCATCAGCCCCGACACATCTGATACGCAGTATTTT. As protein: CAISPDTSDTQYF.

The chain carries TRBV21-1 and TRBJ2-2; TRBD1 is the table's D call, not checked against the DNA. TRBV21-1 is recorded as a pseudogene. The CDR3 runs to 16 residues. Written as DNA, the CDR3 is TGTGCCAGCAGCAAAAATGGGACAGGGTACACCGGGGAGCTGTTTTTT. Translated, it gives CASSKNGTGYTGELFF.

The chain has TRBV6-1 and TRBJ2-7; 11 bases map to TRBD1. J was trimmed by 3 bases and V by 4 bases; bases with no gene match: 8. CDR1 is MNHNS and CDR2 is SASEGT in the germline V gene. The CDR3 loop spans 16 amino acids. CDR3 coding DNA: TGTGCCAGCAGTGGGGACAGGGGGGTCTCTGGCTACGAGCAGTACTTC. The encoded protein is CASSGDRGVSGYEQYF.

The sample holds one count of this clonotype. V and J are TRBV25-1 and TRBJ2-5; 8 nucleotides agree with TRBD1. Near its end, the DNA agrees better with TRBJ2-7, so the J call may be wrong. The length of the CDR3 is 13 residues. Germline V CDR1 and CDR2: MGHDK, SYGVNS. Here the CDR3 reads CASLRTGPYEQYF. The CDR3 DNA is TGTGCCAGCCTACGGACAGGGCCCTACGAGCAGTACTTC.

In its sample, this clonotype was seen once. Here the CDR3 reads CASSPHRGRDTGELFF. CDR3 sequence (DNA): TGTGCCAGCAGCCCCCACCGGGGCCGGGACACCGGGGAGCTGTTTTTT. The V and J genes are TRBV7-9 and TRBJ2-2; D could derive from TRBD1 or TRBD2 (5 bases each). V lost 5 bases and J lost 3, with 16 bases in between. The CDR3 totals 16 residues. Germline lookup yields CDR1 SEHNR and CDR2 FQNEAQ (reference sequence).

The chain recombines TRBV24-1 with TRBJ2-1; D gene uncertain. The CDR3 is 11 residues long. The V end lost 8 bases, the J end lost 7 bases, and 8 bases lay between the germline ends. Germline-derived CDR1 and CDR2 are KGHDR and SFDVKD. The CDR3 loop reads CATKGGNEQFF. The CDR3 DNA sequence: TGTGCCACCAAGGGTGGTAATGAGCAGTTCTTC.

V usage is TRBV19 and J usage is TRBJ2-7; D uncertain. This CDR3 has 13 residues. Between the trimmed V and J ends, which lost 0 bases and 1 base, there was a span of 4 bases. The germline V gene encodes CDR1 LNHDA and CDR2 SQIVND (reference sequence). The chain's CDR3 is CASSIESSYEQYF. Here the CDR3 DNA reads TGTGCCAGTAGTATAGAGAGTTCCTACGAGCAGTACTTC.

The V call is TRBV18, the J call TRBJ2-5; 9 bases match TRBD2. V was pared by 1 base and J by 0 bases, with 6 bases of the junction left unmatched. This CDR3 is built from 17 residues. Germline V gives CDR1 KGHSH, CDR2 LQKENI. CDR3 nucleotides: TGTGCCAGCTCACCACGGCTAGCGGGGAAGAACCAAGAGACCCAGTACTTC. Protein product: CASSPRLAGKNQETQYF.

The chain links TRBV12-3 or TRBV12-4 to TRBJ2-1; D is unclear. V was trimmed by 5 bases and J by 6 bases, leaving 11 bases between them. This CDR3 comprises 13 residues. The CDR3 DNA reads TGTGCCAGCAGTCCTAACTTAAGCAATGAGCAGTTCTTC. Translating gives CASSPNLSNEQFF.

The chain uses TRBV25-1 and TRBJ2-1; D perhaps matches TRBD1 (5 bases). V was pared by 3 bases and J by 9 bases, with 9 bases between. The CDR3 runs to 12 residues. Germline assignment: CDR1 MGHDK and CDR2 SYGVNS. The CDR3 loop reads CASSDFQGEQFF. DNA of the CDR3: TGTGCCAGCAGTGATTTTCAGGGTGAGCAGTTCTTC.

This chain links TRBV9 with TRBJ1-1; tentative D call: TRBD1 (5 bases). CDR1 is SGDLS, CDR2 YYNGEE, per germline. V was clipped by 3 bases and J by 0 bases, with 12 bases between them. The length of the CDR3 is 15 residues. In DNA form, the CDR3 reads TGTGCCAGCAGCGCCCTAGGACAAGTGAACACTGAAGCTTTCTTT. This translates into CASSALGQVNTEAFF.

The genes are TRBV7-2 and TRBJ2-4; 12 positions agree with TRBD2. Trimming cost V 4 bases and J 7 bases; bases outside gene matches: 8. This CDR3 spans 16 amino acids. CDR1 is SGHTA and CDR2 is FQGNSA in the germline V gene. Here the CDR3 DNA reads TGTGCCAGCAGCTCTTCTAGCGGGAGGGCCGGGAACATTCAGTACTTC. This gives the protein CASSSSSGRAGNIQYF. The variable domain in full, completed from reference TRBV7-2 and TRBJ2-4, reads GAGVSQSPSNKVTEKGKDVELRCDPISGHTALYWYRQSLGQGLEFLIYFQGNSAPDKSGLPSDRFSAERTGGSVSTLTIQRTQQEDSAVYLCASSSSSGRAGNIQYFGAGTRLSVL.

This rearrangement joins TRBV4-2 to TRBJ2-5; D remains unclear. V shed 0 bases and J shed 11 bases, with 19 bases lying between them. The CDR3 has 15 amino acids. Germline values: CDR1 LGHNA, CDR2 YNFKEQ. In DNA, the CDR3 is TGTGCCAGCAGCCAAGATTCGGAAGCTTACAATGAGCAGTACTTC. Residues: CASSQDSEAYNEQYF.

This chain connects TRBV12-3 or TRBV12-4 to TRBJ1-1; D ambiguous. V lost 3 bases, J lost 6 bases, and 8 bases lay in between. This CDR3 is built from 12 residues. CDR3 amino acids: CASSLRTPEAFF. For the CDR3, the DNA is TGTGCCAGCAGTTTGCGGACGCCTGAAGCTTTCTTT.

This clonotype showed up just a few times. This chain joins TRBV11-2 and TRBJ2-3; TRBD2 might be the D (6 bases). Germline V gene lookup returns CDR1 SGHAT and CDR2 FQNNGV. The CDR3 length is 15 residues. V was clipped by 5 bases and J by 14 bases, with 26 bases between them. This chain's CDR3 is CASSIAGTAHRYAYF. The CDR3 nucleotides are TGTGCCAGCAGCATCGCCGGGACTGCGCACAGATACGCGTATTTT.

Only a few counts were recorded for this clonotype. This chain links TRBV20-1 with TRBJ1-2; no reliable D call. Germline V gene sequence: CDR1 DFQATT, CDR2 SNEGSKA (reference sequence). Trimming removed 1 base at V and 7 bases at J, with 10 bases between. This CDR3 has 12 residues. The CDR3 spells CSARAPTSGYTF. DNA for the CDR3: TGCAGTGCTAGAGCCCCGACGAGTGGCTACACCTTC.

The CDR3 loop is CASSPQGRGPYEQYF. The CDR3 region has the DNA TGTGCCAGCAGCCCCCAAGGACGGGGCCCCTACGAGCAGTACTTC. The V gene is TRBV9, the J gene TRBJ2-4; possibly TRBD1 or TRBD2 for D (5 bases each). The J call may be in error: the DNA end matches TRBJ2-7 better. The CDR3 runs to 15 residues. CDR1 is SGDLS, CDR2 YYNGEE, per germline.

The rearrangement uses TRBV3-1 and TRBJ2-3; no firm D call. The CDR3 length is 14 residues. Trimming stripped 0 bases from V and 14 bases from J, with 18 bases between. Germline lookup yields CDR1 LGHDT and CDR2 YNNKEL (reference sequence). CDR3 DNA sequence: TGTGCCAGCAGCCAAGATGTACAGCTAAGATACGCGTATTTT. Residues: CASSQDVQLRYAYF.

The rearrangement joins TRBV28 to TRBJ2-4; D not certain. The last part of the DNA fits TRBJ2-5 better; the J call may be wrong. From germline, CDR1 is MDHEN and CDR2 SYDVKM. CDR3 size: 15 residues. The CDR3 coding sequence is TGTGCCAGCAGTTTACCCGGGCCTAGGACGGTGACCCAGTACTTC. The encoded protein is CASSLPGPRTVTQYF.

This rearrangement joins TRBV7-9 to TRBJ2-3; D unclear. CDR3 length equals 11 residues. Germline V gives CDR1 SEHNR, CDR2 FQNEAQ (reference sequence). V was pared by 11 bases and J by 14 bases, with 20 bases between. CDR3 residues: CAGETSRYAYF. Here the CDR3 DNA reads TGTGCCGGTGAAACCTCCAGATACGCGTATTTT.

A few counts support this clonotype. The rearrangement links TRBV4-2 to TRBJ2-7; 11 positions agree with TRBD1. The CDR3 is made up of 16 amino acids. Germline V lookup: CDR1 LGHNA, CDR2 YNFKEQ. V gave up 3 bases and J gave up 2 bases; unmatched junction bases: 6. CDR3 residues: CASSQRGTGGPYEQYF. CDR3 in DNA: TGTGCCAGCAGCCAGAGGGGGACAGGGGGGCCCTACGAGCAGTACTTC.